Following are 9 T cell receptor beta chains from one sample sequenced in a study of cytomegalovirus exposure and HLA in healthy donors. With 60 Vbeta and 13 Jbeta primers, the PCR was carried out. Sequencing used immunoSEQ multiplex PCR; TCRdb keeps in-frame clones, though not all of them. This repertoire includes about 130,000 clones. Sample: PBMCs. The origin of the receptors is a man between 18 and 29 years old in good health and CMV-seronegative.

The chain carries TRBV6-5 and TRBJ1-5; D unresolved. The CDR3 runs to 13 residues. Trimming took off 5 bases at V and 6 bases at J, with 11 bases between the two ends. Germline loops: CDR1 MNHEY, CDR2 SVGAGI. Written as DNA, the CDR3 is TGTGCCAGCAGTACCACCTGGGCTCAGCCCCAGCATTTT. The encoded protein is CASSTTWAQPQHF.

V usage is TRBV7-2 and J usage is TRBJ1-2; D is undetermined. The CDR3 spans 12 residues. Trimming removed 4 bases at V and 8 bases at J, with 11 bases between. CDR1 and CDR2 from the germline V gene are SGHTA and FQGNSA. CDR3 sequence reads: CASSYPSGGYTF. As DNA, the CDR3 is TGTGCCAGCAGCTATCCTTCGGGGGGCTACACCTTC.

This chain connects TRBV15 to TRBJ1-2, with a tentative D call TRBD1 (6 bases). The CDR3 length is 15 residues. Trimming cost V 1 base and J 6 bases, with 15 bases left between them. CDR1 and CDR2 (germline): LNHNV, YYDKDF (reference sequence). In DNA, the CDR3 is TGTGCCACCAGCAGAGGGACAGTTATGCAAAATGGCTACACCTTC. Its translation is CATSRGTVMQNGYTF.

The chain joins TRBV18 to TRBJ1-4; TRBD1 matches at 10 bases. The ends lost 2 bases at V and 7 bases at J; junction bases unmatched: 7. Per the germline V gene, CDR1 is KGHSH and CDR2 is LQKENI. The CDR3 consists of 16 residues. This CDR3 is CASSPVGDRGREKLFF. CDR3 bases: TGTGCCAGCTCACCAGTCGGGGACAGGGGACGTGAAAAACTGTTTTTT.

This chain joins TRBV5-1 and TRBJ2-1, with D possibly TRBD2 on 5 matching bases. The CDR3 totals 18 residues. Per germline, CDR1 SGHRS and CDR2 YFSETQ. Deletions cut 1 base from V and 7 bases from J, with 24 bases between. CDR3 sequence: CASSLITTRLRAGNEQFF. The DNA for the CDR3 is TGCGCCAGCAGCTTGATCACTACTAGGCTCCGCGCTGGGAATGAGCAGTTCTTC. The variable domain in full, with the rest retrieved from reference TRBV5-1 and TRBJ2-1, is KAGVTQTPRYLIKTRGQQVTLSCSPISGHRSVSWYQQTPGQGLQFLFEYFSETQRNKGNFPGRFSGRQFSNSRSEMNVSTLELGDSALYLCASSLITTRLRAGNEQFFGPGTRLTVL.

The rearrangement joins TRBV5-6 to TRBJ2-7; a weak D match, TRBD2 (6 bases). Deletions cut 7 bases from V and 1 base from J, with 12 bases between. Per the germline V gene, CDR1 is SGHDT and CDR2 is YYEEEE. The CDR3 is 13 residues long. CDR3 sequence reads: CASAGRGSYEQYF. Here the CDR3 DNA reads TGTGCCAGCGCGGGGAGAGGATCCTACGAGCAGTACTTC.

V is TRBV15 and J is TRBJ1-2; 7 bases fit TRBD1. Germline lookup yields CDR1 LNHNV and CDR2 YYDKDF (reference sequence). The CDR3 sequence is 18 residues long. Trimming cost V 3 bases and J 5 bases; bases outside gene matches: 18. CDR3 sequence: CATSSTTGSSLRRYGYTF. The CDR3 nucleotides read TGTGCCACCAGCAGTACGACAGGGAGCTCGTTACGGCGATATGGCTACACCTTC. Using reference TRBV15 and TRBJ1-2 for the parts outside the CDR3, the full variable domain is DAMVIQNPRYQVTQFGKPVTLSCSQTLNHNVMYWYQQKSSQAPKLLFHYYDKDFNNEADTPDNFQSRRPNTSFCFLDIRSPGLGDTAMYLCATSSTTGSSLRRYGYTFGSGTRLTVV.

The chain is built from TRBV28 and TRBJ1-3, with unresolved D. The germline V gene has CDR1 MDHEN and CDR2 SYDVKM. CDR3 size: 15 residues. V lost 2 bases to trimming and J lost 4 bases, with 12 bases between them. CDR3 sequence: CASSLPRGSGNTIYF. In DNA form, the CDR3 reads TGTGCCAGCAGTTTACCCCGGGGATCCGGAAACACCATATATTTT.

CDR3: CASSLEGGAEEKLFF. The CDR3 DNA reads TGTGCCAGCAGCTTGGAAGGGGGCGCAGAGGAAAAACTGTTTTTT. V usage is TRBV5-6 and J usage is TRBJ1-4; 7 bases agree with TRBD1. Germline V gives CDR1 SGHDT, CDR2 YYEEEE. V dropped 0 bases and J dropped 8; count of bases not matched to a gene: 7. The CDR3 contains 15 residues.